This passage covers 7 T cell receptor beta chains from one sample sequenced in a study of identical twins. Each CDR3 protein is one row after TCRdb ran MiXCR on the 5' RACE reads. This sample carries 1.5 million to 2 million distinct CDR3 sequences, about 31% of them seen once, and the ten largest clones take around 0.25%. The specimen sequenced was cord blood. The receptors were sampled from a newborn girl in good health.

The chain has TRBV9 and TRBJ1-1, with a weak D call TRBD1 (5 bases). The CDR3 extends over 14 amino acids. The ends were cut back, 0 bases at V and 4 bases at J, with 10 bases in the middle. Germline V gives CDR1 SGDLS, CDR2 YYNGEE. CDR3 region: CASSVVGRTTEAFF. The DNA for the CDR3 is TGTGCCAGCAGCGTAGTGGGACGGACCACTGAAGCTTTCTTT.

The rearrangement joins TRBV20-1 to TRBJ1-1; maybe TRBD1 (5 bases). The germline V and J ends were trimmed by 1 base and 5 bases, with 14 bases remaining between them. The germline gives CDR1 DFQATT, CDR2 SNEGSKA (reference sequence). CDR3 length equals 14 residues. DNA for the CDR3: TGCAGTGCTAGAGCCCGAGTTGGGGGTACTGAAGCTTTCTTT. Amino acid sequence: CSARARVGGTEAFF.

V and J are TRBV20-1 and TRBJ1-5; no definite D call. The CDR3 length is 13 residues. Trimming removed 0 bases from V and 6 bases from J, with 9 bases in between. CDR1 DFQATT and CDR2 SNEGSKA come from the germline V gene (reference sequence). CDR3 protein: CSARDSSTQPQHF. CDR3 coding DNA: TGCAGTGCTAGAGACAGCTCTACTCAGCCCCAGCATTTT.

This clonotype was found many times. Mismatch with germline at one junction end may stem from a read error. This chain connects TRBV12-3 or TRBV12-4 to TRBJ2-3, with a weak D call TRBD1 (5 bases). The CDR3 extends over 15 amino acids. The CDR3 sequence is CASSLSRGSTDTQYF. Written as DNA, the CDR3 is TGCGCCAGCAGCTTGAGTAGGGGTTCCACAGATACGCAGTATTTT.

This clonotype was picked up many times. J is TRBJ1-2 and V is TRBV20-1; D remains ambiguous. The CDR3 covers 13 residues. V was clipped by 5 bases and J by 1 base, with 11 bases between them. Germline CDR1 DFQATT, CDR2 SNEGSKA (reference sequence). As DNA, the CDR3 is TGCAGTGCTCCCTTACGAGTTAACTATGGCTACACCTTC. Its translation is CSAPLRVNYGYTF.

This clonotype showed up just a few times. V is TRBV18 and J is TRBJ2-7, with TRBD1 matching 7 bases. V shed 3 bases and J 7 bases; nucleotides not matched to a gene: 9. This CDR3 comprises 14 residues. Germline assignment: CDR1 KGHSH and CDR2 LQKENI. CDR3 protein: CASSPSGQPKEQYF. CDR3 nucleotide sequence: TGTGCCAGCTCACCCTCGGGACAGCCGAAGGAGCAGTACTTC.

This clonotype turned up a few times. The gene calls are TRBV10-3 and TRBJ2-1; 7 bases map to TRBD2. The CDR3 extends over 15 amino acids. V shed 4 bases, J shed 0 bases, and the junction held 3 bases outside the gene matches. Germline V gene sequence: CDR1 ENHRY, CDR2 SYGVKD. CDR3 protein: CAISAGGSSYNEQFF. In DNA, the CDR3 is TGTGCCATCAGTGCAGGCGGGAGCTCCTACAATGAGCAGTTCTTC.